The source of this TCR beta chain is a study of cytotoxic CD8 clonotypes in ibrutinib-treated CLL. This clone showed up just once. Antigen: not known. CDR3 size: 15 residues. The V end lost 1 base, the J end lost 1 base, and 11 bases lay between the germline ends. Germline lookup yields CDR1 SGHRS and CDR2 YFSETQ. Depth targeted 1 in 200,000 to 1 in 1 million T cells, averaging approximately 9.3x coverage per clonotype. Generated by immunoSEQ multiplex PCR, the TCRdb table keeps only in-frame clones and is missing some. The profile shows around 77,000 clones, 75% to 85% of them singletons. Regarding the study as a whole: Public clonotypes (which were uncommon) either contracted or remained stable on treatment.

The specimen was PBMCs, collected at disease progression, from a patient treated with ibrutinib. This TCR derives from a human donor with chronic lymphocytic leukemia. The V call is TRBV5-1, the J call TRBJ1-1, with D possibly being TRBD1 (5 bases). This chain's CDR3 is CASSLTLQENTEAFF. CDR3 DNA sequence: TGCGCCAGCAGCTTGACGTTACAGGAGAACACTGAAGCTTTCTTT. The whole variable domain, remainder taken from reference TRBV5-1 and TRBJ1-1, is KAGVTQTPRYLIKTRGQQVTLSCSPISGHRSVSWYQQTPGQGLQFLFEYFSETQRNKGNFPGRFSGRQFSNSRSEMNVSTLELGDSALYLCASSLTLQENTEAFFGQGTRLTVV.